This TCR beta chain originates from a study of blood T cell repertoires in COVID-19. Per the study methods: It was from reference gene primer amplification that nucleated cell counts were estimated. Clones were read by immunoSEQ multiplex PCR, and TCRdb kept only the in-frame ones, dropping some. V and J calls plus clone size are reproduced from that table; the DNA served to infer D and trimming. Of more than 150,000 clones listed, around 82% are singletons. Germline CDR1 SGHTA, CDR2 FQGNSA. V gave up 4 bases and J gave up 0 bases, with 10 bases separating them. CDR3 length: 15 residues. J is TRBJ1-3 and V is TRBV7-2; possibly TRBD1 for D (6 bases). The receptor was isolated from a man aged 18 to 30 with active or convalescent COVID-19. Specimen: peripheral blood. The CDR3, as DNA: TGTGCCAGCAGCTCAGAGACAGGCTCTGGAAACACCATATATTTT. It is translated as CASSSETGSGNTIYF. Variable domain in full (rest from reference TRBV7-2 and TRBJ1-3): GAGVSQSPSNKVTEKGKDVELRCDPISGHTALYWYRQSLGQGLEFLIYFQGNSAPDKSGLPSDRFSAERTGGSVSTLTIQRTQQEDSAVYLCASSSETGSGNTIYFGEGSWLTVV.